This TCR beta chain stems from a study of cytomegalovirus exposure and HLA in healthy donors. The overall study: The early release's HLA-typed donors yielded roughly 85 million unique TCRs. Among the approximately 400 donors who were genotyped, over 70% fell in the genetic ancestry cluster that is associated with self-reported Caucasian donors. Study-wide results and caveats: Researchers reportedly found TCR beta sequences accurately predicted most subjects' HLA-A and HLA-B alleles. Across donors, presence/absence analyses took sequencing depth to be roughly uniform.

Germline CDR1 and CDR2: GTSNPN and SVGIG (reference sequence). V was shortened by 0 bases and J by 13 bases, with 15 bases between the two germline ends. The CDR3 contains 12 residues. Notes on this clone: Its target is not known.

Vbeta (60) and Jbeta (13) primers were used in the PCR. Measured with immunoSEQ multiplex PCR; TCRdb has only the in-frame clones, and not every one. In the table there are 110,000 to 150,000 clones, over 60% of which are singletons. Sequencing used PBMCs. This chain links TRBV30 with TRBJ1-1; weak D call: TRBD1 (5 bases). The clonotype was recovered from a woman aged 45-65 years in good health and CMV-seronegative. CDR3 sequence reads: CAWSVQPGVCFF. CDR3 DNA sequence: TGTGCCTGGAGTGTACAGCCGGGGGTATGTTTCTTT.